This record concerns one T cell receptor beta chain sequence. This specimen comes from a study of T-cell reconstitution after alpha-beta-depleted transplantation in children. From germline, CDR1 is SGHKS and CDR2 YYEKEE (reference sequence). V gave up 6 bases and J gave up 0 bases, with 10 bases separating them. The CDR3 runs to 13 residues. Unique molecular identifiers were built into the TCRbeta library. TCRdb called the PCR reads again in MiXCR, with one record for every CDR3 protein. Seen here are about 100,000 distinct CDR3 sequences, 7.5% to 9% observed once, and the top ten hold roughly 15%. This specimen consisted of PBMCs, obtained before TCRalphabeta/CD19-depleted stem cell transplant. This clonotype was obtained from a boy aged 2 to 10 with acute lymphoblastic leukemia, due to receive a stem cell transplant. The rearrangement links TRBV5-5 to TRBJ2-7, with D tentatively TRBD1 (5 bases). The CDR3 DNA is TGTGCCAGCATCCACGACAGCTCCTACGAGCAGTACTTC. Amino acids: CASIHDSSYEQYF. The full variable domain, completed using reference TRBV5-5 and TRBJ2-7, is DAGVTQSPTHLIKTRGQQVTLRCSPISGHKSVSWYQQVLGQGPQFIFQYYEKEERGRGNFPDRFSARQFPNYSSELNVNALLLGDSALYLCASIHDSSYEQYFGPGTRLTVT.